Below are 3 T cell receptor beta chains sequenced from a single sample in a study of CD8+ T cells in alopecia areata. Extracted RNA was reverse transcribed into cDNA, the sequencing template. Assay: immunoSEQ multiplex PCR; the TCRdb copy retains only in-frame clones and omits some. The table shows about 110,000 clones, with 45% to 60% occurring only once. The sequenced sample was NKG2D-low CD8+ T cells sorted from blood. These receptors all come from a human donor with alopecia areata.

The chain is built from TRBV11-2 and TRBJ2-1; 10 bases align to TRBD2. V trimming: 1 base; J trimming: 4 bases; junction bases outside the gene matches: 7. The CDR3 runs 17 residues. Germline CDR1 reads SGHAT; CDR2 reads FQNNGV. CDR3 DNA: TGTGCCAGCAGCTTAGGGGGCCTAGCGGGAGTGTACAATGAGCAGTTCTTC. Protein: CASSLGGLAGVYNEQFF. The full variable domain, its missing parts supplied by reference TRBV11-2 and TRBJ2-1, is EAGVAQSPRYKIIEKRQSVAFWCNPISGHATLYWYQQILGQGPKLLIQFQNNGVVDDSQLPKDRFSAERLKGVDSTLKIQPAKLEDSAVYLCASSLGGLAGVYNEQFFGPGTRLTVL.

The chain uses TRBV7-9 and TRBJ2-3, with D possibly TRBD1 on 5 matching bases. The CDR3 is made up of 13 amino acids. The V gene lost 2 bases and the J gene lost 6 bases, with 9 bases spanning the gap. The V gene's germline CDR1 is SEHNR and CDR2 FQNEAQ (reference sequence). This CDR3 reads CASSLSPGDTQYF. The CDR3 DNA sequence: TGTGCCAGCAGCTTAAGTCCAGGGGATACGCAGTATTTT.

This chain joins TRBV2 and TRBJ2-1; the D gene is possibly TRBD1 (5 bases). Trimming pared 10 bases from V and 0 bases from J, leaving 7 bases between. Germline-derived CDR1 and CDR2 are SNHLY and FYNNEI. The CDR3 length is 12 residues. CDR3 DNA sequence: TGTGCCATCAGGGTCTCCTACAATGAGCAGTTCTTC. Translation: CAIRVSYNEQFF.